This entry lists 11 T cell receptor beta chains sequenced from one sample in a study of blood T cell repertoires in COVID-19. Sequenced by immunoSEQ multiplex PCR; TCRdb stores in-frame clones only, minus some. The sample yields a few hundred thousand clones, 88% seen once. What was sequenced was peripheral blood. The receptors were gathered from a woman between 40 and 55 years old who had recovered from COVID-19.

CDR3 in amino acids: CASSGRGGRSYNEQFF. CDR3 bases: TGCGCCAGCAGTGGCCGGGGGGGCCGGTCCTACAATGAGCAGTTCTTC. This chain connects TRBV10-1 to TRBJ2-1; TRBD2 agrees at 8 bases. Trimming took 4 bases from V and 1 from J; bases not matched to a gene: 6. The CDR3 loop spans 16 amino acids. Germline CDR1 WNHNN, CDR2 SYGVQD (reference sequence).

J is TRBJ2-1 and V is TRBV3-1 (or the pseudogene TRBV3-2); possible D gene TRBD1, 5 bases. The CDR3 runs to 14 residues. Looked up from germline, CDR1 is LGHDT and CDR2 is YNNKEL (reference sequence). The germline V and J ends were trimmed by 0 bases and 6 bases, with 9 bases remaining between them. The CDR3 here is CASSQEGQLNEQFF. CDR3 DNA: TGTGCCAGCAGCCAAGAGGGGCAGCTCAATGAGCAGTTCTTC.

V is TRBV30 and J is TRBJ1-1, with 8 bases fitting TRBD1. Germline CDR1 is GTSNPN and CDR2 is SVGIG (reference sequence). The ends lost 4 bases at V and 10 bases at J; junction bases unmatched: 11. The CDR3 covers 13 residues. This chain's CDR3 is CAWTTGGLGGAFF. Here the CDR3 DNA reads TGTGCCTGGACCACAGGGGGACTCGGTGGAGCTTTCTTT.

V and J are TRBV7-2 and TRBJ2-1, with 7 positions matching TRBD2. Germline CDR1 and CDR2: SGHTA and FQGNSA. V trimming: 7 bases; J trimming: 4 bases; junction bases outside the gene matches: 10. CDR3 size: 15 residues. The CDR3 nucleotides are TGTGCCAGCAACCCCCTGGGCGGGGGTTACAATGAGCAGTTCTTC. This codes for CASNPLGGGYNEQFF.

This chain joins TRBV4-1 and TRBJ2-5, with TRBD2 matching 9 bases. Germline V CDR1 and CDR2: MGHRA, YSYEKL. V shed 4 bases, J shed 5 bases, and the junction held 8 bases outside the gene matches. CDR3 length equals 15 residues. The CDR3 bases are TGCGCCAGCAGCCGCGGTAGCGGGAGTAGTGAGACCCAGTACTTC. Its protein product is CASSRGSGSSETQYF.

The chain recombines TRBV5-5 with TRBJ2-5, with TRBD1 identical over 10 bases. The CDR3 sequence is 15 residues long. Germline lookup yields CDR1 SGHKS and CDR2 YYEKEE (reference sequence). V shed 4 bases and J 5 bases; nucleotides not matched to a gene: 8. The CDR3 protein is CASSTPTGGMETQYF. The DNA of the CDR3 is TGTGCCAGCAGCACCCCGACAGGGGGCATGGAGACCCAGTACTTC. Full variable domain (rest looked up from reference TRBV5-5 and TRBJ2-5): DAGVTQSPTHLIKTRGQQVTLRCSPISGHKSVSWYQQVLGQGPQFIFQYYEKEERGRGNFPDRFSARQFPNYSSELNVNALLLGDSALYLCASSTPTGGMETQYFGPGTRLLVL.

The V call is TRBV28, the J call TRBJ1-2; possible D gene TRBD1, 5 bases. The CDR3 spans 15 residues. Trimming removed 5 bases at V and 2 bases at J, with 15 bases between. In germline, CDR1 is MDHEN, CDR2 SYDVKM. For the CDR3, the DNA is TGTGCCAGCAGTCCGGGGGGGACGGCCAACTATGGCTACACCTTC. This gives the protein CASSPGGTANYGYTF.

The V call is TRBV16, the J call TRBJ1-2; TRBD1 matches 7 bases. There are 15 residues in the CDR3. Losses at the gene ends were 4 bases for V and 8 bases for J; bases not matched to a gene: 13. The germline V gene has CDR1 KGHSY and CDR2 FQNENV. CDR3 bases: TGTGCCAGCAGCCCCCCCCGTTGGCAGGGGGGCGGCTACACCTTC. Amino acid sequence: CASSPPRWQGGGYTF.

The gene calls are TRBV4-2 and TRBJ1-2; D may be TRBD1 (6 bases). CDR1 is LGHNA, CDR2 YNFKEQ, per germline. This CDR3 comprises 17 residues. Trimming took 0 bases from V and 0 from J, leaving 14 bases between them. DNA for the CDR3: TGTGCCAGCAGCCAAGAGGGCAGGGGCTTAGCTAACTATGGCTACACCTTC. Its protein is CASSQEGRGLANYGYTF.

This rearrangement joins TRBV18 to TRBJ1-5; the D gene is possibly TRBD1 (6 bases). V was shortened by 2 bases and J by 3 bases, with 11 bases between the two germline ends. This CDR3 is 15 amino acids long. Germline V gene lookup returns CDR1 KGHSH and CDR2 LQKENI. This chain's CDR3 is CASSPGGGANQPQHF. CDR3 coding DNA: TGTGCCAGCTCACCAGGAGGGGGGGCCAATCAGCCCCAGCATTTT. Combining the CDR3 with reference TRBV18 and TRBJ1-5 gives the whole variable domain NAGVMQNPRHLVRRRGQEARLRCSPMKGHSHVYWYRQLPEEGLKFMVYLQKENIIDESGMPKERFSAEFPKEGPSILRIQQVVRGDSAAYFCASSPGGGANQPQHFGDGTRLSIL.

This chain's CDR3 is CASSYARQGGTEAFF. The CDR3 DNA sequence: TGTGCCAGCAGTTACGCCAGACAGGGGGGCACTGAAGCTTTCTTT. The chain carries TRBV6-2 or TRBV6-3 and TRBJ1-1; 9 positions agree with TRBD1. The length of the CDR3 is 15 residues. Trimming cost V 2 bases and J 4 bases; bases outside gene matches: 5. CDR1 and CDR2 (germline): MNHEY, SVGEGT.